Following are 16 T cell receptor beta chains from one sample sequenced in a study of cytomegalovirus exposure and HLA in healthy donors. 60 Vbeta and 13 Jbeta primers were used in PCR. Using immunoSEQ multiplex PCR, the repertoire was profiled, and TCRdb retains in-frame clones only, with some absent. The repertoire holds approximately 140,000 clones, with around 84% as singletons. Material for sequencing was PBMCs. These receptors came from a man in his forties or fifties in good health and CMV-seronegative.

V gene TRBV6-4 combines with J gene TRBJ2-2, with 8 positions matching TRBD2. The germline V gene has CDR1 MRHNA and CDR2 SNTAGT. V lost 0 bases and J lost 4; bases outside the gene matches: 1. This CDR3 is built from 15 residues. The CDR3 spells CASSDSSGGTGELFF. CDR3 bases: TGTGCCAGCAGTGACTCGAGCGGGGGCACCGGGGAGCTGTTTTTT.

The V and J genes are TRBV30 and TRBJ2-3, with D unresolved. V lost 5 bases and J 3 bases, leaving 12 bases between the germline ends. Germline CDR1 and CDR2: GTSNPN and SVGIG (reference sequence). The length of the CDR3 is 13 residues. In DNA form, the CDR3 reads TGTGCCTGGGCGTCGGTACTAACAGATACGCAGTATTTT. It yields the protein CAWASVLTDTQYF.

V usage is TRBV7-9 and J usage is TRBJ1-1; perhaps TRBD1 as D (5 bases). The germline CDR1 and CDR2 sequences are SEHNR and FQNEAQ (reference sequence). The length of the CDR3 is 19 residues. Trimming left V 1 base short and J 0 bases short, with 21 bases between. CDR3 region: CASSLVRSGRGPMNTEAFF. In nucleotides, the CDR3 is TGTGCCAGCAGCTTAGTCAGGTCCGGGAGGGGTCCGATGAACACTGAAGCTTTCTTT.

The chain uses TRBV6-6 and TRBJ1-2, with no clear D. V was pared by 2 bases and J by 4 bases, with 2 bases between. The germline gives CDR1 MNHNY, CDR2 SVGAGI (reference sequence). The length of the CDR3 is 11 residues. This CDR3 is CASSYLYGYTF. The CDR3, as DNA: TGTGCCAGCAGTTACCTCTATGGCTACACCTTC.

V gene TRBV5-6 combines with J gene TRBJ1-6, with 11 bases fitting TRBD1. There are 14 residues in the CDR3. In germline, CDR1 is SGHDT, CDR2 YYEEEE. The trim removed 5 bases at V and 10 bases at J, leaving 5 bases unmatched. CDR3: CASRPGTGGSPLHF. Here the CDR3 DNA reads TGTGCCAGCAGGCCCGGGACAGGGGGATCACCCCTCCACTTT.

The chain couples TRBV28 to TRBJ1-1, with 8 bases lining up with TRBD1. Germline V gene lookup returns CDR1 MDHEN and CDR2 SYDVKM. Trimming removed 4 bases from V and 5 bases from J; junction bases left unmatched: 6. The CDR3 is made up of 14 amino acids. CDR3 bases: TGTGCCAGCAGTTCCACAACAGGGGGGACTGAAGCTTTCTTT. Protein: CASSSTTGGTEAFF.

This chain connects TRBV19 to TRBJ1-6, with 7 bases aligning to TRBD1. Germline CDR1 reads LNHDA; CDR2 reads SQIVND (reference sequence). The CDR3 is 16 residues long. With 4 bases clipped from V and 8 bases from J, the junction kept 11 bases outside the gene matches. The CDR3 region is CASSTAFPGGHSPLHF. The CDR3 coding sequence is TGTGCCAGTAGTACCGCCTTCCCAGGGGGGCATTCACCCCTCCACTTT.

V usage is TRBV7-2 and J usage is TRBJ2-3, with 10 bases matching TRBD2. Germline V lookup: CDR1 SGHTA, CDR2 FQGNSA. The CDR3 has 18 amino acids. V trimming: 2 bases; J trimming: 2 bases; junction bases outside the gene matches: 10. DNA of the CDR3: TGTGCCAGCAGCTTAAGGGGGAGACTAGCGGGCTTCACAGATACGCAGTATTTT. Its translation is CASSLRGRLAGFTDTQYF.

This chain links TRBV6-4 with TRBJ2-1; the match to TRBD2 covers 11 bases. Trimming cost V 6 bases and J 4 bases; bases outside gene matches: 8. CDR1 and CDR2 (germline): MRHNA, SNTAGT. This CDR3 region has 16 residues. CDR3 DNA sequence: TGTGCCAGCAGCGAGACGACTAGCGGGGTTTACAATGAGCAGTTCTTC. Residues: CASSETTSGVYNEQFF.

The chain couples TRBV6-1 to TRBJ1-1; TRBD1 is a possible D gene (5 bases). The CDR3 is 13 amino acids. The germline V gene has CDR1 MNHNS and CDR2 SASEGT. Trimming left V 7 bases short and J 2 bases short, with 11 bases between. The CDR3 DNA is TGTGCCAGCACCCTGACAGTTAACACTGAAGCTTTCTTT. Translated, it gives CASTLTVNTEAFF.

V usage is TRBV5-1 and J usage is TRBJ2-7; 9 bases match TRBD1. Germline assignment: CDR1 SGHRS and CDR2 YFSETQ. This CDR3 contains 14 residues. The trim removed 3 bases at V and 5 bases at J, leaving 6 bases unmatched. In nucleotides, the CDR3 is TGCGCCAGCAGCTCATGGACAGGGGTCGACGAGCAGTACTTC. This translates into CASSSWTGVDEQYF.

The chain joins TRBV11-3 to TRBJ2-1, with TRBD1 matching 9 bases. The germline V gene encodes CDR1 SGHNT and CDR2 YENEEA. Trimming took 5 bases from V and 4 from J; bases not matched to a gene: 9. The length of the CDR3 is 16 residues. The CDR3 DNA reads as TGTGCCAGCAGCGAGGATGGGACAGGGTTTTACAATGAGCAGTTCTTC. Encoded protein: CASSEDGTGFYNEQFF.

This chain links TRBV7-8 with TRBJ2-1; TRBD2 agrees at 15 bases. With 5 bases clipped from V and 7 bases from J, the junction kept 6 bases outside the gene matches. The length of the CDR3 is 16 residues. The germline V gene encodes CDR1 SGHVS and CDR2 FQNEAQ. The CDR3 sequence: CASSPWGLAGGNEQFF. CDR3 in DNA: TGTGCCAGCAGCCCGTGGGGACTAGCGGGGGGTAATGAGCAGTTCTTC.

This chain uses TRBV15 with TRBJ2-2; 10 nucleotides align to TRBD2. Germline CDR1 and CDR2: LNHNV and YYDKDF (reference sequence). The ends lost 0 bases at V and 7 bases at J; junction bases unmatched: 8. The CDR3 has 17 residues. CDR3 sequence (DNA): TGTGCCACCAGCAGAGATCTAGCGGGGGTTGGCGTCGGGGAGCTGTTTTTT. Encoded protein: CATSRDLAGVGVGELFF.

The J gene is TRBJ1-2, the V gene TRBV7-9; possible D gene TRBD1, 6 bases. The V gene lost 8 bases and the J gene lost 7 bases, with 17 bases spanning the gap. This CDR3 has 13 residues. From germline, CDR1 is SEHNR and CDR2 FQNEAQ (reference sequence). CDR3 in DNA: TGTGCCAGCTGGGTACAGGGATCGACTGGCTACACCTTC. Protein product: CASWVQGSTGYTF.

The chain carries TRBV7-9 and TRBJ1-3, with D possibly matching TRBD1 (5 bases). Trimming pared 5 bases from V and 0 bases from J, leaving 17 bases between. The CDR3 runs 17 residues. Germline V gene lookup returns CDR1 SEHNR and CDR2 FQNEAQ (reference sequence). DNA of the CDR3: TGTGCCAGCAGCCGAAGTGGGGGGGACGTCTCTGGAAACACCATATATTTT. Translation: CASSRSGGDVSGNTIYF.